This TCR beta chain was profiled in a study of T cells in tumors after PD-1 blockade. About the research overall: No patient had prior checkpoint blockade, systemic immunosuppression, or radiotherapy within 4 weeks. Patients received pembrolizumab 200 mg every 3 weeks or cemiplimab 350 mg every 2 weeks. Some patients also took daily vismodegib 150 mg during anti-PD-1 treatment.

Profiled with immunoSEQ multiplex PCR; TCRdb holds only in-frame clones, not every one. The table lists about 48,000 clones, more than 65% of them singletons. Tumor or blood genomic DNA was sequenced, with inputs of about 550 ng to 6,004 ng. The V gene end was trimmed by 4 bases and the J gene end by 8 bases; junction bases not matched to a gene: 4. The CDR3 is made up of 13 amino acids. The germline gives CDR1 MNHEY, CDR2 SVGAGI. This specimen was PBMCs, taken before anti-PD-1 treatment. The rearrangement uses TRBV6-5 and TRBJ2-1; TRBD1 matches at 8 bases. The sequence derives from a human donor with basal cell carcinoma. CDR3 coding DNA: TGTGCCAGCAGTTCTGACAGGGGATATGAGCAGTTCTTC. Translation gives CASSSDRGYEQFF.